This TCR beta chain was observed in a study of CD8 T cells in Susac syndrome. Study-level information: When blood was collected, patients with Susac syndrome were therapy-naive, were taking corticosteroids, or were receiving intravenous immunoglobulin alone.

RNA amounts of roughly 0.5 to 1 ug underwent reverse transcription with random hexamers. Across 54 Vbeta and 13 Jbeta, TCR beta CDR3 was amplified with immunoSEQ multiplex PCR. Using its own MiXCR run on the immunoSEQ multiplex PCR reads, TCRdb lists one record per CDR3 protein. The sample holds 71,000 or so distinct CDR3 sequences; 93% are singletons and the top ten take about 0.14%. V was cut by 1 base and J by 4 bases, with 22 bases left in between. The CDR3 totals 17 residues. Germline V gene data show CDR1 as DFQATT and CDR2 as SNEGSKA (reference sequence). This chain links TRBV20-1 with TRBJ2-5; D may be TRBD1 (7 bases). Sequences were obtained from CD4+ T cells from PBMCs. This TCR came from a human donor with Susac syndrome. The CDR3 is CSARGRIQGGPRETQYF. DNA of the CDR3: TGCAGTGCTAGAGGGAGAATCCAGGGGGGCCCCAGAGAGACCCAGTACTTC.